This is a list of T cell receptor beta chains from one sample in a study of blood T cell repertoires in COVID-19. Repertoires were generated with immunoSEQ multiplex PCR, while TCRdb's copy carries only in-frame clones and drops some. Here the sample spans about 250,000 clones, about four fifths being singletons. The sequenced material came from peripheral blood. The receptors were gathered from a man older than 75 with acute or convalescent COVID-19. Each CDR3 is given with its conserved first and last residue. A D gene is named only where the DNA matches it firmly. Clone size is stated in some rows and not others, as once, few, many or a class when expanded.

d_gene	v_gene	j_gene	abundance	CDR3aa	CDR3nt
TRBD1	TRBV18	TRBJ1-1	-	CASSRTGVGTEAFF	TGTGCCAGCTCACGTACAGGGGTGGGGACTGAAGCTTTCTTT
TRBD1	TRBV24-1	TRBJ2-1	-	CATSLDRGVFF	TGTGCCACCAGCCTGGACAGGGGTGTGTTCTTC
TRBD1	TRBV2	TRBJ1-5	-	CASAGTGGDSNQPQHF	TGTGCCAGCGCCGGGACAGGGGGGGATAGCAATCAGCCCCAGCATTTT
TRBD1	TRBV6-2/TRBV6-3	TRBJ2-7	-	CASSTWTGVHEQYF	TGTGCCAGCAGTACCTGGACAGGGGTCCACGAGCAGTACTTC
TRBD1	TRBV19	TRBJ2-7	-	CASSRGQGSYEQYF	TGTGCCAGTAGTAGAGGACAGGGCTCCTACGAGCAGTACTTC
-	TRBV7-9	TRBJ2-2	-	CASSSGLPNTGELFF	TGTGCCAGCAGCTCGGGTCTTCCTAACACCGGGGAGCTGTTTTTT
-	TRBV5-1	TRBJ1-6	-	CASSLDSTLNSPLHF	TGCGCCAGCAGCTTGGACAGCACCCTTAATTCACCCCTCCACTTT
-	TRBV2	TRBJ1-2	-	CASRAQVQHGYTF	TGTGCCAGCAGGGCTCAGGTACAGCATGGCTACACCTTC
TRBD1	TRBV10-3	TRBJ2-6	-	CAISRWTGGDLAGANVLTF	TGTGCCATCAGTCGTTGGACAGGGGGCGATCTGGCTGGGGCCAACGTCCTGACTTTC
-	TRBV19	TRBJ1-6	few	CASHRGGADSPLHF	TGTGCCAGCCATAGGGGGGGGGCTGATTCACCCCTCCACTTT
-	TRBV14	TRBJ1-6	-	CASSQDWRDASYNSPLHF	TGTGCCAGCAGCCAAGACTGGCGGGACGCTAGCTATAATTCACCCCTCCACTTT
-	TRBV18	TRBJ1-1	-	CASSLGHPNTEAFF	TGTGCCAGCTCACTTGGACACCCGAACACTGAAGCTTTCTTT
TRBD2	TRBV24-1	TRBJ2-2	-	CATSSERGNTGELFF	TGTGCCACCTCGAGCGAGCGGGGAAACACCGGGGAGCTGTTTTTT
TRBD1	TRBV5-1	TRBJ2-7	few	CASKTGTDEQYF	TGCGCCAGCAAGACAGGGACAGACGAGCAGTACTTC
-	TRBV27	TRBJ1-6	-	CASSLALSNNSPLHF	TGTGCCAGCAGCCTGGCTCTTTCAAATAATTCACCCCTCCACTTT
-	TRBV6-5	TRBJ1-2	-	CASSYGGVDGYTF	TGTGCCAGCAGTTACGGAGGGGTCGATGGCTACACCTTC
TRBD1	TRBV18	TRBJ2-7	-	CASSPPGQGVGEQYF	TGTGCCAGCTCACCACCGGGACAGGGGGTGGGCGAGCAGTACTTC
TRBD2	TRBV5-1	TRBJ2-7	-	CATREEASYEQYF	TGCGCCACCCGGGAGGAGGCGTCCTACGAGCAGTACTTC
-	TRBV19	TRBJ1-2	once	CASSSQNYGYTF	TGTGCCAGTAGTAGCCAGAACTATGGCTACACCTTC
-	TRBV5-6	TRBJ2-5	-	CASSRTGGGTQYF	TGTGCCAGCAGCCGGACAGGAGGGGGGACCCAGTACTTC
-	TRBV6-5	TRBJ1-3	-	CASLGGSRNTIYF	TGTGCCAGCTTGGGGGGTTCTCGAAACACCATATATTTT
-	TRBV24-1	TRBJ1-1	-	CATSDPPPNTEAFF	TGTGCCACCAGTGATCCTCCCCCGAACACTGAAGCTTTCTTT
TRBD2	TRBV27	TRBJ2-7	few	CASSGAGLAHEQYF	TGTGCCAGCAGTGGCGCGGGACTAGCCCACGAGCAGTACTTC
-	TRBV19	TRBJ2-1	few	CASSSPGLGSYNEQFF	TGTGCCAGTAGTTCCCCGGGACTTGGGTCCTACAATGAGCAGTTCTTC
TRBD1	TRBV7-2	TRBJ1-5	-	CASSSQSGDRGHQPQHF	TGTGCCAGCAGCTCCCAGTCAGGGGACAGGGGGCATCAGCCCCAGCATTTT
-	TRBV19	TRBJ2-6	-	CASTIVASGANVLTF	TGTGCCAGTACCATAGTAGCCTCTGGGGCCAACGTCCTGACTTTC
TRBD1	TRBV19	TRBJ2-6	-	CASSPGQASGANVLTF	TGTGCCAGTAGTCCCGGACAGGCCTCTGGGGCCAACGTCCTGACTTTC
TRBD1	TRBV7-6	TRBJ1-4	few	CASSLGRGPGEKLFF	TGTGCCAGCAGCTTAGGAAGGGGGCCGGGGGAAAAACTGTTTTTT
-	TRBV10-3	TRBJ2-2	-	CAISDHSLNTGELFF	TGTGCCATCAGTGACCACAGCTTGAACACCGGGGAGCTGTTTTTT